The table lists the clone carrying this TCR beta chain with a few counts. Original methodology: Researchers report that nucleated cell counts were estimated from reference gene primer amplification. The data were produced by immunoSEQ multiplex PCR, yet TCRdb's version contains in-frame clones alone and is incomplete. The DNA gave D and trimming, while V, J and clone size come from that table. The sample contains about 90,000 clones, 75% to 85% of which appear only once. The data derive from a study of blood T cell repertoires in COVID-19. Background on the study: Acute-phase and convalescent COVID-19 samples originated in the United States, Italy and Spain. PBMCs, B-cell-depleted T cells, or T cells provided the cDNA or gDNA that made up the material.

The germline CDR1 and CDR2 sequences are SGDLS and YYNGEE. Trimming took 2 bases from V and 2 from J; bases not matched to a gene: 3. CDR3 length: 14 amino acids. The receptor comes from a woman aged 80 or older with acute or convalescent COVID-19. Sequencing input: peripheral blood. This chain joins TRBV9 and TRBJ1-1; 7 bases map to TRBD1. The DNA for the CDR3 is TGTGCCAGCAGCGTCACAGGGGACAACACTGAAGCTTTCTTT. The encoded protein is CASSVTGDNTEAFF.